This T cell receptor (beta chain) originates from a study of cytomegalovirus exposure and HLA in healthy donors. Study outcomes and limitations: It was confirmed in vitro that three of the CMV-associated chains were specific for CMV antigens. Altogether, some 170 TCR beta chains were recorded as cytomegalovirus-associated. While the bulk of TCR sequences proved rare, some public TCRs turned up in many donors. Clusters of TCRs from the first cohort tended to co-occur in the approximately 120 validation repertoires (as a later analysis found).

Germline assignment: CDR1 KGHSH and CDR2 LQKENI. CDR3 length: 15 amino acids. The germline V and J ends were trimmed by 2 bases and 1 base, with 11 bases remaining between them. About this clone itself: Its antigen is not identified.

Only in-frame clones appear in the TCRdb table, and some are missing; sequencing was by immunoSEQ multiplex PCR. Of over 150,000 clones in the sample, 86% were seen once. The sequence came from a human donor in good health. Sequencing input: PBMCs. The genes are TRBV18 and TRBJ1-1, with D perhaps TRBD1 (6 bases). The DNA of the CDR3 is TGTGCCAGCTCACCATCGAAGACAGGGAACACTGAAGCTTTCTTT. This codes for CASSPSKTGNTEAFF.